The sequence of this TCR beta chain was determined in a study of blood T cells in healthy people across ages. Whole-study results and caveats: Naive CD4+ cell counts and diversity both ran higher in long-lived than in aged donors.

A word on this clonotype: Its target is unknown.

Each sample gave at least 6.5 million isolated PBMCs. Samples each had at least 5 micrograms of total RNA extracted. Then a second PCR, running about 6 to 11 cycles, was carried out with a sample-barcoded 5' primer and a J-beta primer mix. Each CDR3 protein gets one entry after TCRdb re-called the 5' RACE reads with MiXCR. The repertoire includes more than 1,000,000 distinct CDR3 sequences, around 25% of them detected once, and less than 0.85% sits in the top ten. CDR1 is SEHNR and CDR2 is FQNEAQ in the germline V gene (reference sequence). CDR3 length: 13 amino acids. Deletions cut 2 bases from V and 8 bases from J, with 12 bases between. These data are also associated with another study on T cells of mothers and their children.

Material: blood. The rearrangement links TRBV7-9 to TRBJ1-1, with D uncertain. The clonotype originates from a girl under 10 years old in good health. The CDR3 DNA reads TGTGCCAGCAGCTTAAAACAGCCCGTCGAAGCTTTCTTT. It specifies CASSLKQPVEAFF.